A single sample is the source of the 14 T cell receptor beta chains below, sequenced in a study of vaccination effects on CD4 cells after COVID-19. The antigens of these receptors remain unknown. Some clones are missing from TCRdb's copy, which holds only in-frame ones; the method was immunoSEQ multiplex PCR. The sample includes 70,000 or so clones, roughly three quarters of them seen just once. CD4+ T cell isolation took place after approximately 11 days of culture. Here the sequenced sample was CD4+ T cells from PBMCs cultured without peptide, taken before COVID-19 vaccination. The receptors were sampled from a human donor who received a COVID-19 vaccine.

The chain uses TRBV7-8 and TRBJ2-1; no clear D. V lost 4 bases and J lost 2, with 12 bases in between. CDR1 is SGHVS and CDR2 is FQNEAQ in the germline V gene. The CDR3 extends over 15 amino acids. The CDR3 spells CASSSRRLTYNEQFF. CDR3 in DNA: TGTGCCAGCAGCTCTCGACGGCTCACCTACAATGAGCAGTTCTTC.

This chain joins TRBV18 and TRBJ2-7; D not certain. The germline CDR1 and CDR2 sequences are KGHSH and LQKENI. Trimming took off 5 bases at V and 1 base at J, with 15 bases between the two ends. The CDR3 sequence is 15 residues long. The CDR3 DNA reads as TGTGCCAGCTCAACAAACGCAGGTCCTTCCTACGAGCAGTACGTC. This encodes CASSTNAGPSYEQYV.

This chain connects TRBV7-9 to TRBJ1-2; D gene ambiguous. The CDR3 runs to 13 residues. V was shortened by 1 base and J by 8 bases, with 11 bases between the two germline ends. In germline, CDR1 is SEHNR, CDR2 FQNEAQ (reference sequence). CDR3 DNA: TGTGCCAGCAGCTTAGGACCCCCGGGAGGCTACACCTTC. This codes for CASSLGPPGGYTF.

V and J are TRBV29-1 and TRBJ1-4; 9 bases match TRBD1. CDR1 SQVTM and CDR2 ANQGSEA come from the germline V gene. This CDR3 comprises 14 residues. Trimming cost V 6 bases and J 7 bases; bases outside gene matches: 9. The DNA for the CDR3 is TGCAGCGTCGCCCCGACAGGGGGGAGTGAAAAACTGTTTTTT. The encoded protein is CSVAPTGGSEKLFF.

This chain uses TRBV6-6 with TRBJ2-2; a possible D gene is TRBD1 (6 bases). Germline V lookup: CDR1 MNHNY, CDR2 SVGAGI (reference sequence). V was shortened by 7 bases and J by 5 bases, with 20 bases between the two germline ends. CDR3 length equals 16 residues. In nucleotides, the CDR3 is TGTGCCAGCACTACCTCGGGCAGGGGCGGGACCGGGGAGCTGTTTTTT. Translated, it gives CASTTSGRGGTGELFF.

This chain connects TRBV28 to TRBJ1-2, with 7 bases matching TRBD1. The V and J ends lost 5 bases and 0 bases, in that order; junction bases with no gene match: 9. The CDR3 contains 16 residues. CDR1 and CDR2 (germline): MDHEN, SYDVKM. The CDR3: CASSRVRDRPNYGYTF. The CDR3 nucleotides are TGTGCCAGCAGTCGAGTCCGGGACAGACCTAACTATGGCTACACCTTC.

CDR3 DNA sequence: TGTGCCAGCAGCTTAGACAGTGACTATGGCTACACCTTC. Translating it yields CASSLDSDYGYTF. The V call is TRBV5-4, the J call TRBJ1-2, with TRBD1 as a possible D gene (5 bases). V was shortened by 2 bases and J by 3 bases, with 8 bases between the two germline ends. The CDR3 length is 13 residues. Germline loops: CDR1 SGHNT, CDR2 YYREEE (reference sequence).

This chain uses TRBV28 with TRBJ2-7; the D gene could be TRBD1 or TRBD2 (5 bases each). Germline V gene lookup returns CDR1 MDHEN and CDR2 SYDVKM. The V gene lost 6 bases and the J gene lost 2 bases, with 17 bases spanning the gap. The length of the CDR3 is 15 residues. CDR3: CASSSTGRSAYEQYV. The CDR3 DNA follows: TGTGCCAGCAGCTCAACGGGACGGTCGGCCTACGAGCAGTACGTC.

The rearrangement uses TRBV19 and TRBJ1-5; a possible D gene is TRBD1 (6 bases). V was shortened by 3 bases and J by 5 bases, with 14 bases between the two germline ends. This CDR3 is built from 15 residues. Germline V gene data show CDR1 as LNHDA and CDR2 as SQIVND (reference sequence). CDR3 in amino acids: CASSIGSAGDQPQHF. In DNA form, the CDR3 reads TGTGCCAGTAGTATTGGTTCGGCAGGGGATCAGCCCCAGCATTTT.

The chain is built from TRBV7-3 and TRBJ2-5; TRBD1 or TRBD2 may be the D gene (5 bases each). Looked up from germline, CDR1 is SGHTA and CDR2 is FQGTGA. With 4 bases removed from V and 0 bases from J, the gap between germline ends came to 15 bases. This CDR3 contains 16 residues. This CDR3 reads CASSSTGTLYQETQYF. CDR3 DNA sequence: TGTGCCAGCAGCTCCACCGGGACCCTGTACCAAGAGACCCAGTACTTC.

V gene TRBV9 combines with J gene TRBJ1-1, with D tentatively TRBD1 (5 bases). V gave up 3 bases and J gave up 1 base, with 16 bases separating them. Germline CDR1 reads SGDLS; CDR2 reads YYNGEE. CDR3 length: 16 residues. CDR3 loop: CASSGDGRGTNTEAFF. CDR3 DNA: TGTGCCAGCAGCGGAGACGGCCGTGGGACGAACACTGAAGCTTTCTTT. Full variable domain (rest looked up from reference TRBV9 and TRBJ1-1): DSGVTQTPKHLITATGQRVTLRCSPRSGDLSVYWYQQSLDQGLQFLIQYYNGEERAKGNILERFSAQQFPDLHSELNLSSLELGDSALYFCASSGDGRGTNTEAFFGQGTRLTVV.

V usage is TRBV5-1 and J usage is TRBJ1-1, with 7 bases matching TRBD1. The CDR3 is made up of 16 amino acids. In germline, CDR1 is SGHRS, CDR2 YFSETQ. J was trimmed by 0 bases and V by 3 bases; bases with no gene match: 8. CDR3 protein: CASSSVTGNLNTEAFF. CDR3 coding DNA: TGCGCCAGCAGCTCGGTGACAGGGAATTTGAACACTGAAGCTTTCTTT. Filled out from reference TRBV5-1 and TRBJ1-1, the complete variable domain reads KAGVTQTPRYLIKTRGQQVTLSCSPISGHRSVSWYQQTPGQGLQFLFEYFSETQRNKGNFPGRFSGRQFSNSRSEMNVSTLELGDSALYLCASSSVTGNLNTEAFFGQGTRLTVV.

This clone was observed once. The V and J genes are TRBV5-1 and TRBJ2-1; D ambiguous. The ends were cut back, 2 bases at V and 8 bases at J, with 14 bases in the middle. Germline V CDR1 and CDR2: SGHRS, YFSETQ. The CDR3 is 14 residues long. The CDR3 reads CASSFAAQDDEQFF. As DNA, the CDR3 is TGCGCCAGCAGCTTTGCTGCGCAGGACGATGAGCAGTTCTTC.

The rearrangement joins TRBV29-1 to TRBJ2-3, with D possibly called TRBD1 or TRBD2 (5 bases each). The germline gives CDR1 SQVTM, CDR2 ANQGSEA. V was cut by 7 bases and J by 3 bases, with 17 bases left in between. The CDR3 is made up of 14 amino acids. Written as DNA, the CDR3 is TGCAGCGCCGAAAGGGGTCCGGGGACAGATACGCAGTATTTT. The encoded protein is CSAERGPGTDTQYF.